This TCR beta chain comes out of a study of breast tumors, draining lymph nodes, adjacent tissues. J was trimmed by 0 bases and V by 7 bases; bases with no gene match: 10. This CDR3 is 15 amino acids long. Germline V gives CDR1 SGHKS, CDR2 YYEKEE (reference sequence). This clonotype was detected ten times or more. One entry per CDR3 protein, called by TCRdb with MiXCR from the multiplex PCR reads. The sample gives over 20,000 distinct CDR3 sequences, 25% to 35% of which show up once; over 8.5% is in the top ten. The origin of this receptor is a female donor with breast cancer. Some clones in this sample may be carry-over from other donors' samples. The specimen was breast tumor tissue. The chain employs TRBV5-5 and TRBJ2-7; 7 bases align to TRBD2. The CDR3 nucleotides read TGTGCCAGCGCCCTTAGGAAGCGGGACTCCTACGAGCAGTACTTC. Protein sequence: CASALRKRDSYEQYF. The full variable domain, completed using reference TRBV5-5 and TRBJ2-7, is DAGVTQSPTHLIKTRGQQVTLRCSPISGHKSVSWYQQVLGQGPQFIFQYYEKEERGRGNFPDRFSARQFPNYSSELNVNALLLGDSALYLCASALRKRDSYEQYFGPGTRLTVT.